This T cell receptor beta chain stems from a study of response to subunit inactivated influenza vaccine. One entry per CDR3 protein, called by TCRdb with MiXCR from the RT-PCR reads. In the table there are more than 400,000 distinct CDR3 sequences, less than 7.5% of which are singletons. There are many counts of this clonotype. The CDR3 loop spans 15 amino acids. Trimming pared 3 bases from V and 0 bases from J, leaving 9 bases between. The receptor comes from a man aged 45 to 75 who received an inactivated influenza vaccine. This rearrangement joins TRBV12-3 or TRBV12-4 to TRBJ2-4; D gene uncertain. Sequences were derived from PBMCs from blood, sampled around 25 months after vaccination. CDR3 DNA: TGTGCCAGCAGTTTCTCACTCCTAGCCAAAAACATTCAGTACTTC. Translating gives CASSFSLLAKNIQYF.